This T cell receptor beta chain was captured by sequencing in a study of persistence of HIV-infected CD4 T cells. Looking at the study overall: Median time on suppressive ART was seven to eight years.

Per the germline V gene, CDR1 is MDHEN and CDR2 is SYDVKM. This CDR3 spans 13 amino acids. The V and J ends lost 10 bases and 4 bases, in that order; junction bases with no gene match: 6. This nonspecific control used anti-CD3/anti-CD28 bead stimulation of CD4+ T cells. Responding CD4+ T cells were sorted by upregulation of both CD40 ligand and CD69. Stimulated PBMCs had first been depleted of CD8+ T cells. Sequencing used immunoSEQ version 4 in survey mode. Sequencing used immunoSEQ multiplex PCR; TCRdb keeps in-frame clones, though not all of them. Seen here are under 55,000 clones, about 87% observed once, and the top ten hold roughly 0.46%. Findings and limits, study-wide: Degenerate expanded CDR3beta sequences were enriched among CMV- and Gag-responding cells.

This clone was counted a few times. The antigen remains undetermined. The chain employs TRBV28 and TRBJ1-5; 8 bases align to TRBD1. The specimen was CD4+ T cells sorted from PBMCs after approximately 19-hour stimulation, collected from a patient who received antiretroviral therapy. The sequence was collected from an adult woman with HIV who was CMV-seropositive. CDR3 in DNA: TGTGCCACCCACGACAGGGGTAATCAGCCCCAGCATTTT. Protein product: CATHDRGNQPQHF.